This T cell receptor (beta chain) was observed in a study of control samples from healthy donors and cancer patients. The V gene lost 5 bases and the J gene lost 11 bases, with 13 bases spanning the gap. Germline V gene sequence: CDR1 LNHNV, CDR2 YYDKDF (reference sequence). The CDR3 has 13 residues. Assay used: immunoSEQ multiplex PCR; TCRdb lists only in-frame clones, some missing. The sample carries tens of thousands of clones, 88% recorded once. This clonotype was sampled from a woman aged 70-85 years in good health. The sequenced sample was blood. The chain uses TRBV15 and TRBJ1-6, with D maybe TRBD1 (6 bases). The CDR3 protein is CATSLQGVAPLHF. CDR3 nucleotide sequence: TGTGCCACCAGCTTACAGGGTGTCGCACCCCTCCACTTT.